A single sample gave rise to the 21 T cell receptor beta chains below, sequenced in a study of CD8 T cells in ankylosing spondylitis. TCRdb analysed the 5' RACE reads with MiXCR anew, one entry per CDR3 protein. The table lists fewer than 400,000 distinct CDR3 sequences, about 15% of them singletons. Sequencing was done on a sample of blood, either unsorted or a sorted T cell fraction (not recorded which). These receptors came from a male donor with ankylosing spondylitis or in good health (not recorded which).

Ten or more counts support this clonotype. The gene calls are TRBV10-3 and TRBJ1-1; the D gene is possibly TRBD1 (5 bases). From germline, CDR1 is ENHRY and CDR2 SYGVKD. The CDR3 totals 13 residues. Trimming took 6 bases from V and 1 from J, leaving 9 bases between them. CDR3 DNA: TGTGCCATCAGACAGGATTCGAACACTGAAGCTTTCTTT. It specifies CAIRQDSNTEAFF.

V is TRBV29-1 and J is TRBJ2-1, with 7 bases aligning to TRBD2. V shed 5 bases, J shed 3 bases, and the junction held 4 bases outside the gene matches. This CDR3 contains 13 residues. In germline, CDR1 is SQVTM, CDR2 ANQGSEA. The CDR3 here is CSVHSGLYNEQFF. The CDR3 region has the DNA TGCAGCGTTCATAGCGGGCTCTACAATGAGCAGTTCTTC.

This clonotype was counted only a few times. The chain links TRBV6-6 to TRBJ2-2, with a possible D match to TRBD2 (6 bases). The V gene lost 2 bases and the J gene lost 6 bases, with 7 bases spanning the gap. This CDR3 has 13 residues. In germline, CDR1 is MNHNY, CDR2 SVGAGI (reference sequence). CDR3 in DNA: TGTGCCAGCAGTTACGGAGGGGCCGGGGAGCTGTTTTTT. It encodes CASSYGGAGELFF.

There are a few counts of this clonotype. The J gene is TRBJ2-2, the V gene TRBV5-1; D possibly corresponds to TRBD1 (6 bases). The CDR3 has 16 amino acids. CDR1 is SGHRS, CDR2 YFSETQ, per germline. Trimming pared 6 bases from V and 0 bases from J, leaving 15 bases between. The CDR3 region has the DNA TGCGCCAGCACTACTCGCGGACAGACGAACACCGGGGAGCTGTTTTTT. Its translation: CASTTRGQTNTGELFF.

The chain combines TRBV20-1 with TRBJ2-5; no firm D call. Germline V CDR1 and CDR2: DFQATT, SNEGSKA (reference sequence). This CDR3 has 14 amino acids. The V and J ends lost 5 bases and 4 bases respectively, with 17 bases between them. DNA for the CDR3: TGCAGTGCTCCAAATGTACAGAGGAGAGAGACCCAGTACTTC. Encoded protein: CSAPNVQRRETQYF.

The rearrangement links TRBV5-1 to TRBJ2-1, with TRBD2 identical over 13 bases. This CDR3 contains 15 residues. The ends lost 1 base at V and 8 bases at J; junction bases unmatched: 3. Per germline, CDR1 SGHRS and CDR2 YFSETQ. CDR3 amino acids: CASSLRTSGGHEQFF. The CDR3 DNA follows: TGCGCCAGCAGCTTGCGGACTAGCGGGGGCCATGAGCAGTTCTTC.

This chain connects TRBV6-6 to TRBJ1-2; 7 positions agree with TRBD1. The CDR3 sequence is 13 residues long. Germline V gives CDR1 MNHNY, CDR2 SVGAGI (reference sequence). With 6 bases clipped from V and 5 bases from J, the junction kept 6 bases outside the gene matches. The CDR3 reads CASSPDREYGYTF. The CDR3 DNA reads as TGTGCCAGCAGCCCTGACAGGGAGTATGGCTACACCTTC.

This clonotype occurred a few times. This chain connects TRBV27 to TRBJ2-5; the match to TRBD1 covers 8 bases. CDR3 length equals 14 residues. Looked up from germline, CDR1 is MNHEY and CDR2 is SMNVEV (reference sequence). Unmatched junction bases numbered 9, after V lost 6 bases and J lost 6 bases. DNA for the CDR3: TGTGCCAGCAGAAGGGGACAGGAAACACAGACCCAGTACTTC. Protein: CASRRGQETQTQYF.

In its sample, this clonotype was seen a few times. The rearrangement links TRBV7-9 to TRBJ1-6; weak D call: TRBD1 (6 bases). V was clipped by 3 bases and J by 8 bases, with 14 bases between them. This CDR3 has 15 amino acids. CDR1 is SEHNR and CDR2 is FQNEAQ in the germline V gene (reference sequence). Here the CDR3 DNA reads TGTGCCAGCAGCTTGAGGGGGGTCGGGGATTCACCCCTCCACTTT. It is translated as CASSLRGVGDSPLHF.

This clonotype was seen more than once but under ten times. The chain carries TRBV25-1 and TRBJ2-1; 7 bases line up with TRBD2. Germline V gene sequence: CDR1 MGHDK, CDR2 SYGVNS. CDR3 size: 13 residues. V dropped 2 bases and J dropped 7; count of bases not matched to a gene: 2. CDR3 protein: CASSEPGGNEQFF. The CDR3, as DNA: TGTGCCAGCAGTGAACCGGGGGGAAATGAGCAGTTCTTC.

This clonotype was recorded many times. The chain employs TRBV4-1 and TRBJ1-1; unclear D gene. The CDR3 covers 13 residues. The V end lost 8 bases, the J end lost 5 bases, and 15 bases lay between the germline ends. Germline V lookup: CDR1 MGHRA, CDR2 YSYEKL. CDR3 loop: CASEGGGKTEAFF. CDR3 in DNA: TGCGCCAGCGAGGGAGGAGGAAAAACTGAAGCTTTCTTT.

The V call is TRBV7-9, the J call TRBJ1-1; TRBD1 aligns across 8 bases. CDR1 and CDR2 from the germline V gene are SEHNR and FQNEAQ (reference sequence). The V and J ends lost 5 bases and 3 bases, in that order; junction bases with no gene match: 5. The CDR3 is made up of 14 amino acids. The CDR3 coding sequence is TGTGCCAGCAGCGTCGACAGGGGATACACTGAAGCTTTCTTT. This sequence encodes CASSVDRGYTEAFF.

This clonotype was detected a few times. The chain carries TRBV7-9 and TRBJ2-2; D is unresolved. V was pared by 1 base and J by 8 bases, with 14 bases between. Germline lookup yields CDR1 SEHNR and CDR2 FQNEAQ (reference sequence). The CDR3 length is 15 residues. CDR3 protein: CASSLDLGFRGELFF. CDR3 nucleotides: TGTGCCAGCAGCTTAGACCTCGGCTTCCGAGGGGAGCTGTTTTTT.

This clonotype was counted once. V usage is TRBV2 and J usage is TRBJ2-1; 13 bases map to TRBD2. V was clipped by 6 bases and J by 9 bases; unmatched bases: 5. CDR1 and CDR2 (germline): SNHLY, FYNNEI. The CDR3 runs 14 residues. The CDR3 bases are TGTGCCAGCAGCGGGACTAGCGGGGTTGGTGAGCAGTTCTTC. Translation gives CASSGTSGVGEQFF.

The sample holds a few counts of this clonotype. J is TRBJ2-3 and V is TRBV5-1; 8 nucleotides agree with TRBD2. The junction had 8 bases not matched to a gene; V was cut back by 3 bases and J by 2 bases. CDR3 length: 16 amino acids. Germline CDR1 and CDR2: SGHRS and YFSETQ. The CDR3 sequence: CASSSAGREVTDTQYF. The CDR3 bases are TGCGCCAGCAGCTCGGCAGGGCGGGAGGTCACAGATACGCAGTATTTT.

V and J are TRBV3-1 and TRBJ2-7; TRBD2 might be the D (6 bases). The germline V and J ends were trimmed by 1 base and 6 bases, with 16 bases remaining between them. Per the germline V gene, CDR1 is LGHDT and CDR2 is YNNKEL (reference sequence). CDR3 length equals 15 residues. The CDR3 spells CASSQVFAYGGEQYF. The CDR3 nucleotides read TGTGCCAGCAGCCAAGTTTTCGCATACGGGGGCGAGCAGTACTTC.

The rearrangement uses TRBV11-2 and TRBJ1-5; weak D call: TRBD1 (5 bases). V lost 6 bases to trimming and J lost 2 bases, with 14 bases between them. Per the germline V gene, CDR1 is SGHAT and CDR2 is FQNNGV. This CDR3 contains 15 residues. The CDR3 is CASSQGLAGNQPQHF. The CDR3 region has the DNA TGTGCCAGCAGTCAGGGCCTAGCAGGCAATCAGCCCCAGCATTTT.

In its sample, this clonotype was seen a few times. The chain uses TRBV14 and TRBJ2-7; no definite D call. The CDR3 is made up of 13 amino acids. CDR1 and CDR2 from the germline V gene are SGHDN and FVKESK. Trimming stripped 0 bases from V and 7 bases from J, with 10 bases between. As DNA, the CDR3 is TGTGCCAGCAGCCAAGATATTACGAGGGAGCAGTACTTC. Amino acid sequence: CASSQDITREQYF.

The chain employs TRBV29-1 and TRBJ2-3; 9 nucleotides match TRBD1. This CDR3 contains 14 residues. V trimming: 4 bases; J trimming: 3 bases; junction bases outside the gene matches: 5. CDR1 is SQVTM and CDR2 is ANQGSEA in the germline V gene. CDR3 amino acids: CSVATGGRTDTQYF. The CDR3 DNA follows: TGCAGCGTTGCGACAGGGGGGAGGACAGATACGCAGTATTTT.

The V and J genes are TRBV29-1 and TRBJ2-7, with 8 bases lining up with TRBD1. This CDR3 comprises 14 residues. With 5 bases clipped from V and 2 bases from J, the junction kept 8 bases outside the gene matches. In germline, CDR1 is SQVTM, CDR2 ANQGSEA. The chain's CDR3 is CSVYFETGAYEQYF. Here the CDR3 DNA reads TGCAGCGTTTATTTCGAGACAGGGGCCTACGAGCAGTACTTC.

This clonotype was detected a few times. CDR3 loop: CASSLLSPRGRTKNIQYF. The CDR3, as DNA: TGTGCCAGCAGCTTGTTATCTCCCAGGGGGCGTACCAAAAACATTCAGTACTTC. The chain carries TRBV7-8 and TRBJ2-4, with 8 bases matching TRBD1. The length of the CDR3 is 18 residues. V lost 3 bases and J lost 2; bases outside the gene matches: 12. Germline values: CDR1 SGHVS, CDR2 FQNEAQ.